A single sample gave rise to the 19 T cell receptor beta chains below, sequenced in a study of blood T cell repertoires in COVID-19. Assay used: immunoSEQ multiplex PCR; TCRdb lists only in-frame clones, some missing. Of approximately 250,000 clones in the sample, approximately 91% were seen once. What was sequenced was peripheral blood. These receptors all stem from a man aged 30 to 45 with COVID-19, enrolled during active disease.

The chain is built from TRBV6-6 and TRBJ2-7; 14 bases match TRBD2. Trimming removed 6 bases from V and 5 bases from J; junction bases left unmatched: 9. Germline V gene lookup returns CDR1 MNHNY and CDR2 SVGAGI (reference sequence). The length of the CDR3 is 16 residues. The CDR3 sequence: CASSLTSGGVRDEQYF. The CDR3 DNA reads as TGTGCCAGCAGCCTGACTAGCGGGGGGGTCCGGGACGAGCAGTACTTC.

The J gene is TRBJ1-6, the V gene TRBV7-2, with D possibly being TRBD1 (6 bases). The CDR3 is 16 amino acids. Germline values: CDR1 SGHTA, CDR2 FQGNSA. With 5 bases removed from V and 3 bases from J, the gap between germline ends came to 14 bases. The CDR3 nucleotides are TGTGCCAGCAGCAACTACAGGGCCAACTATAATTCACCCCTCCACTTT. Translated: CASSNYRANYNSPLHF.

The chain's CDR3 is CASSLAGRGPQHF. The CDR3 bases are TGTGCCAGCAGCCTGGCAGGGCGGGGGCCCCAGCATTTT. The chain employs TRBV6-5 and TRBJ1-5; a possible D gene is TRBD1 (5 bases). The CDR3 is 13 amino acids. Trimming shortened V by 6 bases and J by 9 bases, and 15 bases separated the two germline ends. The germline CDR1 and CDR2 sequences are MNHEY and SVGAGI.

The genes are TRBV30 and TRBJ1-2; D perhaps matches TRBD1 (5 bases). The germline gives CDR1 GTSNPN, CDR2 SVGIG (reference sequence). The V end lost 2 bases, the J end lost 3 bases, and 10 bases lay between the germline ends. This CDR3 contains 13 residues. The CDR3 protein is CAWSIDSHYGYTF. CDR3 in DNA: TGTGCCTGGAGTATAGACAGCCACTATGGCTACACCTTC.

For the CDR3, the DNA is TGTGCCAGCAAGGCGGGGGTCGGCACCGGGGAGCTGTTTTTT. It yields the protein CASKAGVGTGELFF. This rearrangement joins TRBV2 to TRBJ2-2, with 7 bases lining up with TRBD2. The V gene end was trimmed by 7 bases and the J gene end by 4 bases; junction bases not matched to a gene: 6. Germline V gives CDR1 SNHLY, CDR2 FYNNEI. The CDR3 covers 14 residues.

The rearrangement links TRBV2 to TRBJ2-3; 14 nucleotides align to TRBD2. J was trimmed by 0 bases and V by 6 bases; bases with no gene match: 14. The CDR3 is made up of 20 amino acids. Germline CDR1 reads SNHLY; CDR2 reads FYNNEI. Here the CDR3 reads CASRDVGTSGGTSSTDTQYF. CDR3 DNA sequence: TGTGCCAGCAGGGACGTCGGGACTAGCGGGGGTACTTCTAGCACAGATACGCAGTATTTT.

The chain is built from TRBV5-1 and TRBJ1-1; D is unresolved. The CDR3 has 16 residues. Between the trimmed V and J ends, which lost 0 bases and 1 base, there was a span of 13 bases. Germline V gives CDR1 SGHRS, CDR2 YFSETQ. In nucleotides, the CDR3 is TGCGCCAGCAGCTTGGAGGCAGGATTAAGGAACACTGAAGCTTTCTTT. This translates into CASSLEAGLRNTEAFF.

This clone was detected only a few times. V and J are TRBV25-1 and TRBJ1-1, with D tentatively TRBD1 (5 bases). The CDR3 has 14 residues. Trimming took 5 bases from V and 2 from J, leaving 12 bases between them. CDR1 and CDR2 from the germline V gene are MGHDK and SYGVNS. CDR3 amino acids: CASSHLTENTEAFF. The CDR3 coding sequence is TGTGCCAGCAGTCACCTGACAGAAAACACTGAAGCTTTCTTT.

This chain uses TRBV6-5 with TRBJ1-2, with D perhaps TRBD1 (6 bases). This CDR3 region has 14 residues. Germline V gene data show CDR1 as MNHEY and CDR2 as SVGAGI. Trimming pared 6 bases from V and 6 bases from J, leaving 17 bases between. CDR3: CASSPGQRRNGYTF. Here the CDR3 DNA reads TGTGCCAGCAGCCCCGGACAGAGAAGGAATGGCTACACCTTC.

V and J are TRBV4-2 and TRBJ1-5; D unclear. The germline V gene encodes CDR1 LGHNA and CDR2 YNFKEQ. V was cut by 0 bases and J by 2 bases, with 11 bases left in between. The CDR3 covers 16 residues. CDR3 sequence reads: CASSQDVGLGNQPQHF. CDR3 sequence (DNA): TGTGCCAGCAGCCAAGATGTTGGCCTGGGCAATCAGCCCCAGCATTTT.

V gene TRBV7-9 combines with J gene TRBJ1-1; D is undetermined. This CDR3 contains 15 residues. Per the germline V gene, CDR1 is SEHNR and CDR2 is FQNEAQ (reference sequence). Here the CDR3 DNA reads TGTGCGGCCCGGGCGAACGGGGTTACGAACACTGAAGCTTTCTTT. This codes for CAARANGVTNTEAFF. Drawing the rest from reference TRBV7-9 and TRBJ1-1, the complete variable domain is DTGVSQNPRHKITKRGQNVTFRCDPISEHNRLYWYRQTLGQGPEFLTYFQNEAQLEKSRLLSDRFSAERPKGSFSTLEIQRTEQGDSAMYLCAARANGVTNTEAFFGQGTRLTVV.

V gene TRBV7-9 combines with J gene TRBJ1-6, with D possibly matching TRBD1 (5 bases). V lost 1 base to trimming and J lost 6 bases, with 7 bases between them. The germline V gene encodes CDR1 SEHNR and CDR2 FQNEAQ (reference sequence). The CDR3 has 14 amino acids. This CDR3 is CASSLDRSNSPLHF. CDR3 sequence (DNA): TGTGCCAGCAGCTTAGACAGGAGTAATTCACCCCTCCACTTT.

The rearrangement uses TRBV18 and TRBJ1-4, with D possibly matching TRBD1 (6 bases). Germline CDR1 is KGHSH and CDR2 is LQKENI. Trimming removed 3 bases at V and 5 bases at J, with 13 bases between. The CDR3 is 15 residues long. CDR3 bases: TGTGCCAGCTCACCTTCAGGGGTGGGGAATGAAAAACTGTTTTTT. Translation gives CASSPSGVGNEKLFF. Together with reference TRBV18 and TRBJ1-4, the CDR3 gives the full variable domain: NAGVMQNPRHLVRRRGQEARLRCSPMKGHSHVYWYRQLPEEGLKFMVYLQKENIIDESGMPKERFSAEFPKEGPSILRIQQVVRGDSAAYFCASSPSGVGNEKLFFGSGTQLSVL.

The V and J genes are TRBV6-5 and TRBJ2-5, with 7 bases aligning to TRBD2. J gave up 5 bases and V 2 bases, and 2 bases lay outside the gene matches. Germline lookup yields CDR1 MNHEY and CDR2 SVGAGI. CDR3 length: 13 amino acids. The CDR3 reads CASSYNGGETQYF. CDR3 nucleotides: TGTGCCAGCAGTTACAACGGGGGGGAGACCCAGTACTTC.

The chain carries TRBV6-2 or TRBV6-3 and TRBJ2-1; a weak D match, TRBD2 (5 bases). The CDR3 runs 14 residues. Germline V gene lookup returns CDR1 MNHEY and CDR2 SVGEGT. Trimming cost V 6 bases and J 8 bases, with 17 bases left between them. This CDR3 reads CASSLSGSVYEQFF. In DNA, the CDR3 is TGTGCCAGCAGCCTCTCGGGGAGCGTTTATGAGCAGTTCTTC.

The V gene is TRBV7-2, the J gene TRBJ2-1; 11 nucleotides agree with TRBD2. The germline V gene encodes CDR1 SGHTA and CDR2 FQGNSA. This CDR3 is 16 amino acids long. Trimming cost V 2 bases and J 5 bases; bases outside gene matches: 5. The CDR3 spells CASSLHSGGGNNEQFF. CDR3 coding DNA: TGTGCCAGCAGCTTACATAGCGGGGGGGGGAACAATGAGCAGTTCTTC. The complete variable domain, with remaining parts taken from reference TRBV7-2 and TRBJ2-1, reads GAGVSQSPSNKVTEKGKDVELRCDPISGHTALYWYRQSLGQGLEFLIYFQGNSAPDKSGLPSDRFSAERTGGSVSTLTIQRTQQEDSAVYLCASSLHSGGGNNEQFFGPGTRLTVL.

The chain recombines TRBV19 with TRBJ2-1; a weak D match, TRBD2 (7 bases). Germline CDR1 and CDR2: LNHDA and SQIVND (reference sequence). Trimming left V 1 base short and J 4 bases short, with 11 bases between. The CDR3 covers 15 residues. CDR3 residues: CASSIGGGPYNEQFF. Here the CDR3 DNA reads TGTGCCAGTAGTATAGGCGGGGGCCCGTACAATGAGCAGTTCTTC.

This clone was recorded only once. The chain joins TRBV30 to TRBJ1-2; 10 bases agree with TRBD1. Germline V CDR1 and CDR2: GTSNPN, SVGIG (reference sequence). V lost 3 bases and J lost 2; bases outside the gene matches: 0. The CDR3 sequence is 13 residues long. The CDR3 spells CAWRTGGNYGYTF. For the CDR3, the DNA is TGTGCCTGGAGGACAGGGGGCAACTATGGCTACACCTTC.

V usage is TRBV10-3 and J usage is TRBJ1-1; D might be TRBD1 (5 bases). CDR1 is ENHRY, CDR2 SYGVKD, per germline. The CDR3 sequence is 16 residues long. Trimming took 2 bases from V and 1 from J, leaving 14 bases between them. In nucleotides, the CDR3 is TGTGCCATCAGTGAGGTCAGGGTGTCGGAGAACACTGAAGCTTTCTTT. Residues: CAISEVRVSENTEAFF.